This TCR beta chain was sequenced for a study of cytomegalovirus exposure and HLA in healthy donors. The PCR had 60 Vbeta and 13 Jbeta primers. The method was immunoSEQ multiplex PCR; TCRdb's version includes in-frame clones alone and lacks a portion of them. The data show roughly 65,000 clones, and the top ten clones hold approximately 15%. The CDR3 has 11 residues. Germline CDR1 reads SGHTA; CDR2 reads FQGNSA. The germline V and J ends were trimmed by 5 bases and 4 bases, with 2 bases remaining between them. The chain combines TRBV7-2 with TRBJ1-4; D not certain. This TCR was recovered from a boy younger than 18 in good health and CMV-seronegative. The specimen sequenced was PBMCs. DNA for the CDR3: TGTGCCAGCAGCCTTAATGAAAAACTGTTTTTT. Encoded protein: CASSLNEKLFF.